This T cell receptor (beta chain) was recovered during a study of blood T cell repertoires in COVID-19. Background on the study: Acute-phase and convalescent COVID-19 samples originated in the United States, Italy and Spain. Sources were T cells, B-cell-depleted T cells, or PBMCs; the material itself was cDNA or gDNA.

Original processing notes: Scientists estimated how many nucleated cells there were by amplifying reference gene primers. The protocol was immunoSEQ multiplex PCR, while the TCRdb copy is restricted to in-frame clones and leaves out a portion. The DNA was the basis for D and trimming; V, J and clone size are from that table. The table includes some 66,000 clones, 93% detected once. Sequenced input: peripheral blood. This TCR derives from a man in his sixties or seventies with active COVID-19.

The CDR3 protein is CATSDSTGELFF. The CDR3 DNA is TGTGCCACCAGTGACTCCACCGGGGAGCTGTTTTTT. V is TRBV24-1 and J is TRBJ2-2; no definite D call. V lost 4 bases to trimming and J lost 4 bases, with 3 bases between them. CDR1 and CDR2 (germline): KGHDR, SFDVKD. CDR3 length: 12 residues.